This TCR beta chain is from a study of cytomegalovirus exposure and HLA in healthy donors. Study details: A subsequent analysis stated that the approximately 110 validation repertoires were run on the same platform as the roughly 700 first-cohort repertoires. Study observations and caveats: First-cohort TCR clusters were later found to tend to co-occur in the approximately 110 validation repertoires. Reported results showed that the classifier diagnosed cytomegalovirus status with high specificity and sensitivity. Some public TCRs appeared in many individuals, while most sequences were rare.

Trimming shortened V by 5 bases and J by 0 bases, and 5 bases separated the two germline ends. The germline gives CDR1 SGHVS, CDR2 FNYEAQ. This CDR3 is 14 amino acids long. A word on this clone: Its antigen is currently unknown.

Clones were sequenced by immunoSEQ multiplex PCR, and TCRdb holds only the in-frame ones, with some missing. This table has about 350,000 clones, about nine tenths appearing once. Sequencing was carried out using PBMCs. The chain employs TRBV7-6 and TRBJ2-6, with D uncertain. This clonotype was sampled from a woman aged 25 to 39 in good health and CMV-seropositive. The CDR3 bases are TGTGCCAGCAGCGCTAGCTCTGGGGCCAACGTCCTGACTTTC. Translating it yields CASSASSGANVLTF.